A single sample is the source of the 32 T cell receptor beta chains below, sequenced in a study of T cell repertoires in cytomegalovirus infection. MiXCR, run by TCRdb on the reads, gives a single entry per CDR3 protein. This table holds a few hundred thousand distinct CDR3 sequences, about a sixth found once. The specimen was PBMCs. These receptors all stem from a human donor in good health (CMV status not recorded). Some clones in this sample may be carry-over from other donors' samples.

The chain employs TRBV27 and TRBJ2-1, with 12 bases fitting TRBD2. The CDR3 extends over 15 amino acids. CDR1 is MNHEY, CDR2 SMNVEV, per germline (reference sequence). V lost 6 bases and J lost 5; bases outside the gene matches: 5. The CDR3 here is CASSLSSGGDNEQFF. Written as DNA, the CDR3 is TGTGCCAGCAGCCTATCTAGCGGGGGGGACAATGAGCAGTTCTTC.

Many counts were recorded for this clonotype. V is TRBV7-2 and J is TRBJ2-7; D gene unclear. This CDR3 comprises 15 residues. The V end was cut by 1 base, the J end by 2 bases, with 12 bases between. Germline V gene sequence: CDR1 SGHTA, CDR2 FQGNSA. CDR3 sequence reads: CASSLGFPETYEQYF. Here the CDR3 DNA reads TGTGCCAGCAGCTTAGGGTTTCCAGAGACCTACGAGCAGTACTTC.

Many counts were recorded for this clonotype. One end of the junction fails to match germline, which may point to a read error. The V call is TRBV12-3 or TRBV12-4, the J call TRBJ1-5, with D possibly matching TRBD1 (6 bases). This CDR3 has 14 residues. In nucleotides, the CDR3 is TGTGCCAGCAGTCCCGAACAGGGATACCAGCTCCAGCATTTT. Its translation is CASSPEQGYQLQHF.

V is TRBV5-4 and J is TRBJ1-4; D perhaps matches TRBD1 (6 bases). The germline gives CDR1 SGHNT, CDR2 YYREEE (reference sequence). Trimming shortened V by 4 bases and J by 4 bases, and 14 bases separated the two germline ends. The CDR3 spans 15 residues. The CDR3 here is CASSKSTGINEKLFF. In nucleotides, the CDR3 is TGTGCCAGCAGCAAGTCGACAGGAATTAATGAAAAACTGTTTTTT. The entire variable domain, with the rest obtained from reference TRBV5-4 and TRBJ1-4, is as follows: ETGVTQSPTHLIKTRGQQVTLRCSSQSGHNTVSWYQQALGQGPQFIFQYYREEENGRGNFPPRFSGLQFPNYSSELNVNALELDDSALYLCASSKSTGINEKLFFGSGTQLSVL.

This clonotype came up many times. The genes are TRBV7-9 and TRBJ1-2; D gene uncertain. The germline V gene has CDR1 SEHNR and CDR2 FQNEAQ (reference sequence). The CDR3 runs to 16 residues. Trimming removed 0 bases from V and 0 bases from J, with 11 bases in between. The CDR3 DNA reads as TGTGCCAGCAGCTTAGCGCGGACGGACTCTAACTATGGCTACACCTTC. Translating it yields CASSLARTDSNYGYTF. Supplemented by reference TRBV7-9 and TRBJ1-2, the full variable domain reads DTGVSQNPRHKITKRGQNVTFRCDPISEHNRLYWYRQTLGQGPEFLTYFQNEAQLEKSRLLSDRFSAERPKGSFSTLEIQRTEQGDSAMYLCASSLARTDSNYGYTFGSGTRLTVV.

This clonotype was counted a few times. The V call is TRBV6-6, the J call TRBJ1-1; maybe TRBD1 (5 bases). Germline-derived CDR1 and CDR2 are MNHNY and SVGAGI (reference sequence). The CDR3 totals 14 residues. V shed 7 bases and J shed 8 bases, with 20 bases lying between them. The CDR3 loop reads CASMPTVELREAFF. CDR3 bases: TGTGCCAGCATGCCGACAGTGGAGTTAAGGGAAGCTTTCTTT.

The chain combines TRBV15 with TRBJ1-2, with D possibly TRBD1 on 5 matching bases. Looked up from germline, CDR1 is LNHNV and CDR2 is YYDKDF (reference sequence). V was shortened by 4 bases and J by 4 bases, with 10 bases between the two germline ends. This CDR3 is built from 13 residues. CDR3 DNA: TGTGCCACCAGCACGACAGCTTTCTATGGCTACACCTTC. Protein: CATSTTAFYGYTF.

This clonotype was recorded a few times. The chain combines TRBV2 with TRBJ2-2; D not resolved. The CDR3 extends over 13 amino acids. Germline V gene sequence: CDR1 SNHLY, CDR2 FYNNEI. V was trimmed by 6 bases and J by 1 base, leaving 6 bases between them. The DNA of the CDR3 is TGTGCCAGCAGCAGAGAGAACACCGGGGAGCTGTTTTTT. It translates to CASSRENTGELFF.

This rearrangement joins TRBV4-3 to TRBJ2-5; D unresolved. The CDR3 covers 13 residues. The ends were cut back, 1 base at V and 4 bases at J, with 7 bases in the middle. Germline V gene lookup returns CDR1 LGHNA and CDR2 YSLEER. The CDR3 loop is CASSQVSGETQYF. CDR3 coding DNA: TGCGCCAGCAGCCAAGTGTCAGGAGAGACCCAGTACTTC.

There are a few counts of this clonotype. The DNA is left out, because the CDR3 cannot be placed on it with certainty; the CDR3 is given as TCRdb lists it. The rearrangement uses TRBV28 and TRBJ2-5; the table gives TRBD1 as D, unverified against the DNA. Germline V gives CDR1 MDHEN, CDR2 SYDVKM. 15 amino acids form the CDR3, both terminal residues included. The CDR3 protein is CASSSSDRVQETQYF.

This clonotype has more than one count but fewer than ten. The rearrangement joins TRBV6-4 to TRBJ2-1; TRBD2 matches at 13 bases. Germline V CDR1 and CDR2: MRHNA, SNTAGT. Losses at the gene ends were 2 bases for V and 9 bases for J; bases not matched to a gene: 4. This CDR3 is built from 15 residues. The CDR3 bases are TGTGCCAGCAGTGACCGCACTAGCGGGGGGGCTGAGCAGTTCTTC. It specifies CASSDRTSGGAEQFF.

This clonotype was seen ten or more times. The rearrangement joins TRBV7-2 to TRBJ2-5; 9 positions match TRBD2. The CDR3 has 17 amino acids. The germline gives CDR1 SGHTA, CDR2 FQGNSA. The trim removed 2 bases at V and 5 bases at J, leaving 12 bases unmatched. The CDR3 loop reads CASSLWGGGARLETQYF. In nucleotides, the CDR3 is TGTGCCAGCAGCTTATGGGGCGGGGGGGCCCGATTGGAGACCCAGTACTTC.

This clonotype was picked up a small number of times. The chain has TRBV28 and TRBJ2-7, with D uncertain. The CDR3 sequence is 14 residues long. From germline, CDR1 is MDHEN and CDR2 SYDVKM. Deletions cut 6 bases from V and 2 bases from J, with 14 bases between. The CDR3 nucleotides are TGTGCCAGCAGCCTCGGGCCCCTGCCCTACGAGCAGTACTTC. Encoded protein: CASSLGPLPYEQYF.

This clonotype was picked up many times. The chain employs TRBV7-2 and TRBJ2-1; weak D call: TRBD2 (5 bases). The CDR3 spans 16 residues. CDR1 and CDR2 (germline): SGHTA, FQGNSA. V lost 5 bases and J lost 6, with 20 bases in between. The CDR3 loop reads CASSTPPGSWVNEQFF. The DNA for the CDR3 is TGTGCCAGCAGCACACCCCCGGGGAGTTGGGTCAATGAGCAGTTCTTC.

Written as DNA, the CDR3 is TGCAGCGTTGGACTGCTAGATACGCAGTATTTT. Residues: CSVGLLDTQYF. This chain uses TRBV29-1 with TRBJ2-3; D not resolved. Trimming took 4 bases from V and 5 from J, leaving 7 bases between them. Germline V gene sequence: CDR1 SQVTM, CDR2 ANQGSEA. The CDR3 loop spans 11 amino acids.

This chain uses TRBV2 with TRBJ1-5; 7 bases are a match to TRBD1. The CDR3 contains 15 residues. Germline assignment: CDR1 SNHLY and CDR2 FYNNEI. The trim removed 5 bases at V and 3 bases at J, leaving 7 bases unmatched. The CDR3 here is CASSRTGGFNQPQHF. DNA for the CDR3: TGTGCCAGCAGTAGGACAGGAGGGTTCAATCAGCCCCAGCATTTT.

This chain joins TRBV11-2 and TRBJ2-3; weak D call: TRBD2 (6 bases). From germline, CDR1 is SGHAT and CDR2 FQNNGV. The CDR3 contains 12 residues. Trimming pared 5 bases from V and 5 bases from J, leaving 8 bases between. The CDR3 is CASSPREDTQYF. Written as DNA, the CDR3 is TGTGCCAGCAGCCCGCGGGAAGATACGCAGTATTTT. The entire variable domain, with the rest obtained from reference TRBV11-2 and TRBJ2-3, is as follows: EAGVAQSPRYKIIEKRQSVAFWCNPISGHATLYWYQQILGQGPKLLIQFQNNGVVDDSQLPKDRFSAERLKGVDSTLKIQPAKLEDSAVYLCASSPREDTQYFGPGTRLTVL.

The V gene is TRBV6-5, the J gene TRBJ2-1; TRBD2 might be the D (6 bases). The germline gives CDR1 MNHEY, CDR2 SVGAGI. There are 13 residues in the CDR3. V was shortened by 2 bases and J by 12 bases, with 14 bases between the two germline ends. CDR3 DNA sequence: TGTGCCAGCAGTTACAGTGTCGGGAGTGGGCAGTTCTTC. Residues: CASSYSVGSGQFF.

This clonotype was counted only a few times. Mismatch with germline at one junction end may stem from a read error. The V call is TRBV7-7, the J call TRBJ2-5; possible D gene TRBD1, 5 bases. Germline assignment: CDR1 SSHAT and CDR2 FNYEAQ (reference sequence). This CDR3 has 15 amino acids. CDR3 nucleotide sequence: TGTGCTAGCAGCCCCCAGATGGGGCAGGCAGAGACCCAGTACTTC. This codes for CASSPQMGQAETQYF.

This clonotype occurred many times. This sequence joins TRBV7-9 and TRBJ1-2, with a weak D call TRBD1 (5 bases). CDR1 is SEHNR, CDR2 FQNEAQ, per germline (reference sequence). Trimming stripped 5 bases from V and 2 bases from J, with 15 bases between. The length of the CDR3 is 15 residues. CDR3 protein: CASSPGHRGNYGYTF. The CDR3 DNA is TGTGCCAGCAGCCCGGGCCACCGGGGGAACTATGGCTACACCTTC.

This clonotype has just a few counts. The chain has TRBV5-6 and TRBJ2-7; D gene uncertain. The CDR3 consists of 17 residues. V was cut by 1 base and J by 2 bases, with 19 bases left in between. Germline-derived CDR1 and CDR2 are SGHDT and YYEEEE. The CDR3 region is CASSLFSEFGSTYEQYF. CDR3 coding DNA: TGTGCCAGCAGCTTGTTCTCGGAGTTTGGCAGTACCTACGAGCAGTACTTC.

The table lists this clonotype with a few counts. This chain uses TRBV6-2 or TRBV6-3 with TRBJ2-1, with 14 bases matching TRBD2. This CDR3 is built from 17 residues. V shed 4 bases, J shed 1 base, and the junction held 3 bases outside the gene matches. Germline lookup yields CDR1 MNHEY and CDR2 SVGEGT. The CDR3 reads CASSSRLAGGSYNEQFF. The CDR3 bases are TGTGCCAGCAGTTCCCGACTAGCGGGGGGGTCCTACAATGAGCAGTTCTTC.

At least ten counts were recorded for this clonotype. The chain uses TRBV7-2 and TRBJ1-2; unclear D gene. V was shortened by 0 bases and J by 3 bases, with 11 bases between the two germline ends. CDR3 length equals 15 residues. From germline, CDR1 is SGHTA and CDR2 FQGNSA. CDR3 nucleotide sequence: TGTGCCAGCAGCTTAGCAGGGCCGGAGGACTATGGCTACACCTTC. Its protein product is CASSLAGPEDYGYTF.

This clonotype was observed at least ten times. This sequence joins TRBV7-6 and TRBJ2-5; D gene unclear. CDR3 length: 13 residues. V lost 4 bases to trimming and J lost 2 bases, with 8 bases between them. Germline CDR1 SGHVS, CDR2 FNYEAQ. DNA for the CDR3: TGTGCCAGCAGCTCCGTGGCTCAAGAGACCCAGTACTTC. This gives the protein CASSSVAQETQYF.

The chain has TRBV7-8 and TRBJ2-5; D may be TRBD1 or TRBD2 (7 bases each). This CDR3 region has 16 residues. Germline assignment: CDR1 SGHVS and CDR2 FQNEAQ. V lost 1 base, J lost 5 bases, and 17 bases lay in between. CDR3 in DNA: TGTGCCAGCAGCTTAGGGGGAGGGGGCAAAATGGAGACCCAGTACTTC. This gives the protein CASSLGGGGKMETQYF.

This clonotype was seen ten or more times. The gene calls are TRBV12-3 or TRBV12-4 and TRBJ1-2; D remains unclear. There are 11 residues in the CDR3. Deletions cut 3 bases from V and 8 bases from J, with 7 bases between. CDR3 nucleotides: TGTGCCAGCAGTTTTCGGTGGGGCTACACCTTC. Its protein product is CASSFRWGYTF.

This clonotype was observed many times. The rearrangement joins TRBV25-1 to TRBJ1-5, with 11 bases fitting TRBD1. Unmatched junction bases numbered 16, after V lost 6 bases and J lost 6 bases. Looked up from germline, CDR1 is MGHDK and CDR2 is SYGVNS. This CDR3 spans 18 amino acids. The CDR3 here is CASRAGFSWDRGGQPQHF. DNA for the CDR3: TGTGCCAGCAGAGCAGGTTTTTCTTGGGACAGGGGGGGTCAGCCCCAGCATTTT.

The chain combines TRBV5-1 with TRBJ2-7, with a weak D call TRBD2 (6 bases). The V and J ends lost 5 bases and 5 bases respectively, with 14 bases between them. The CDR3 loop spans 13 amino acids. Germline V gene sequence: CDR1 SGHRS, CDR2 YFSETQ. As DNA, the CDR3 is TGCGCCAGCAGAAGTGTCGGGGGAGACGAGCAGTACTTC. Translated, it gives CASRSVGGDEQYF.

This clonotype was picked up a small number of times. V usage is TRBV19 and J usage is TRBJ1-1; TRBD1 aligns across 9 bases. V was pared by 8 bases and J by 8 bases, with 9 bases of the junction left unmatched. This CDR3 has 13 amino acids. Germline V gene data show CDR1 as LNHDA and CDR2 as SQIVND (reference sequence). The CDR3 bases are TGTGCCAGTGGAAAACAGGGGGCTTTGGAAGCTTTCTTT. This translates into CASGKQGALEAFF. The whole variable domain, remainder taken from reference TRBV19 and TRBJ1-1, is DGGITQSPKYLFRKEGQNVTLSCEQNLNHDAMYWYRQDPGQGLRLIYYSQIVNDFQKGDIAEGYSVSREKKESFPLTVTSAQKNPTAFYLCASGKQGALEAFFGQGTRLTVV.

The chain recombines TRBV18 with TRBJ2-7; TRBD1 aligns across 7 bases. Germline CDR1 KGHSH, CDR2 LQKENI. Losses at the gene ends were 1 base for V and 3 bases for J; bases not matched to a gene: 6. This CDR3 spans 15 amino acids. CDR3 in DNA: TGTGCCAGCTCACCACGAAGGGGGCAAGACTACGAGCAGTACTTC. It is translated as CASSPRRGQDYEQYF.

The V and J genes are TRBV6-5 and TRBJ2-2, with 11 bases identical to TRBD1. CDR3 length: 15 amino acids. V gave up 2 bases and J gave up 7 bases; unmatched junction bases: 3. Per the germline V gene, CDR1 is MNHEY and CDR2 is SVGAGI. The CDR3 loop reads CASSYGTGGYGELFF. The CDR3 DNA is TGTGCCAGCAGTTACGGGACAGGGGGTTACGGGGAGCTGTTTTTT.

This clonotype turned up a few times. The chain is built from TRBV12-3 or TRBV12-4 and TRBJ1-6, with 10 nucleotides matching TRBD1. This CDR3 contains 15 residues. With 2 bases clipped from V and 9 bases from J, the junction kept 4 bases outside the gene matches. Here the CDR3 DNA reads TGTGCCAGCAGTTTAATTCGGGACAGGGGTTCACCCCTCCACTTT. Protein: CASSLIRDRGSPLHF.